This record covers a single T cell receptor (beta chain). No antigen is known for it. The sample originates from a study of CXCR3-negative and CXCR3-positive naive CD8 T cells. Study-wide results and caveats: CXCR3-positive naive cells had more hydrophobic TRB CDR3s than CXCR3-negative naive cells.

The germline V gene encodes CDR1 MNHEY and CDR2 SMNVEV (reference sequence). The CDR3 loop spans 15 amino acids. It was by 5' RACE with UMI labels that the TRB cDNA libraries were prepared. With the 5' RACE reads reprocessed, TCRdb shows one record per CDR3 protein and no DNA. The sample table sets out tens of thousands of distinct CDR3 sequences. Sequencing input: naive CXCR3+ CD8+ T cells from blood. Subset: CD45RO-CCR7+CD27+CD95- naive CD8+ T cells expressing CXCR3 (TNR3+). The receptor's source is a human donor in good health. Some clones in this sample may be carry-over from other donors' samples. The rearrangement links TRBV27 to TRBJ1-4. This CDR3 reads CASSWRSGLNEKLFF.